This passage covers 17 T cell receptor beta chains from one sample sequenced in a study of OX40 agonist ivuxolimab in advanced cancers. TCRdb keeps only in-frame clones here, not all; method: immunoSEQ multiplex PCR. The data hold roughly 60,000 clones, with approximately 85% observed a single time. The specimen was CD4+ or CD8+ T cells sorted from blood, collected in a trial of the OX40 agonist ivuxolimab. The receptors shown here come from an adult with an advanced solid tumor such as melanoma, head and neck, liver or kidney cancer.

This sequence joins TRBV12-5 and TRBJ2-5; D is perhaps TRBD1 (8 bases). TRBJ2-7 explains the end of the DNA better; the J call may be wrong. Germline V gene sequence: CDR1 LGHNT, CDR2 FRNRAP. The CDR3 has 16 residues. For the CDR3, the DNA is TGTGCTAGTCAAGAACAGGGGGGGGCAATAGGATACGAGCAGTACTTC. It is translated as CASQEQGGAIGYEQYF.

Turning to this clone: The conserved final phenylalanine or tryptophan is absent from the CDR3, which likely points to a read error. This chain joins TRBV4-3 and TRBJ2-7, with D hard to call. This CDR3 comprises 14 residues. Germline loops: CDR1 LGHNA, CDR2 YSLEER. V was cut by 0 bases and J by 3 bases, with 9 bases left in between. The CDR3 DNA is TGCGCCAGCAGCCAAGATCAGGAGAGCTACGAGCAGTACCTC. Amino acids: CASSQDQESYEQYL.

The rearrangement uses TRBV28 and TRBJ2-4; the D is unclear. Trimming removed 5 bases from V and 4 bases from J, with 18 bases in between. The CDR3 runs to 16 residues. In germline, CDR1 is MDHEN, CDR2 SYDVKM. CDR3 in DNA: TGTGCCAGCAGTCCCCCGGGCCACTCAGAAAAAAACATTCAGTACTTC. Translating gives CASSPPGHSEKNIQYF. Full variable domain (missing parts from reference TRBV28 and TRBJ2-4): DVKVTQSSRYLVKRTGEKVFLECVQDMDHENMFWYRQDPGLGLRLIYFSYDVKMKEKGDIPEGYSVSREKKERFSLILESASTNQTSMYLCASSPPGHSEKNIQYFGAGTRLSVL.

This chain links TRBV25-1 with TRBJ2-5, with D perhaps assigned TRBD1 or TRBD2 (5 bases each). The DNA matches TRBJ2-7 better at its end, which makes the J call doubtful. The CDR3 is 18 residues long. The germline CDR1 and CDR2 sequences are MGHDK and SYGVNS. The CDR3 sequence: CASSEYYGRDGHHYEQYF. In DNA form, the CDR3 reads TGTGCCAGCAGTGAATATTATGGTCGGGACGGGCACCATTACGAGCAGTACTTC.

J is TRBJ2-2 and V is TRBV28, with 8 bases identical to TRBD2. The CDR3 covers 16 residues. With 4 bases clipped from V and 1 base from J, the junction kept 5 bases outside the gene matches. CDR1 is MDHEN and CDR2 is SYDVKM in the germline V gene. CDR3 region: CASSYPGGKNTGELFF. In DNA form, the CDR3 reads TGTGCCAGCAGTTATCCGGGGGGGAAGAACACCGGGGAGCTGTTTTTT.

The chain has TRBV2 and TRBJ1-4; D gene uncertain. This CDR3 has 19 residues. Per the germline V gene, CDR1 is SNHLY and CDR2 is FYNNEI. With 4 bases removed from V and 3 bases from J, the gap between germline ends came to 24 bases. CDR3 DNA: TGTGCCAGCAGTGGAAACCCGGGAAACCGACCGGGAGCTAATGAAAAACTGTTTTTT. This codes for CASSGNPGNRPGANEKLFF.

The V gene is TRBV7-9, the J gene TRBJ2-2; TRBD2 matches at 9 bases. This CDR3 contains 16 residues. Germline CDR1 SEHNR, CDR2 FQNEAQ (reference sequence). Trimming removed 5 bases from V and 3 bases from J; junction bases left unmatched: 7. DNA of the CDR3: TGTGCCAGCAGCCAGCCGGCGGGAGGGGACACCGGGGAGCTGTTTTTT. Amino acid sequence: CASSQPAGGDTGELFF.

V usage is TRBV9 and J usage is TRBJ2-5; 7 positions agree with TRBD2. Trimming took 0 bases from V and 1 from J; bases not matched to a gene: 3. The CDR3 is 15 residues long. Germline V CDR1 and CDR2: SGDLS, YYNGEE. CDR3 residues: CASSVGGGSQETQYF. CDR3 coding DNA: TGTGCCAGCAGCGTAGGCGGGGGAAGCCAAGAGACCCAGTACTTC.

The rearrangement joins TRBV11-2 to TRBJ2-2; TRBD2 agrees at 9 bases. J was trimmed by 5 bases and V by 5 bases; bases with no gene match: 6. Germline assignment: CDR1 SGHAT and CDR2 FQNNGV. The CDR3 has 15 amino acids. The CDR3 is CASSPGLARTGELFF. In nucleotides, the CDR3 is TGTGCCAGCAGCCCGGGACTAGCTCGAACCGGGGAGCTGTTTTTT.

The chain links TRBV27 to TRBJ2-5; perhaps TRBD1 as D (6 bases). The DNA matches TRBJ2-7 better at its end, which makes the J call doubtful. This CDR3 has 13 residues. From germline, CDR1 is MNHEY and CDR2 SMNVEV (reference sequence). CDR3 region: CASSLGAGDEQYF. As DNA, the CDR3 is TGTGCCAGCAGTTTAGGCGCAGGGGACGAGCAGTACTTC.

The genes are TRBV7-8 and TRBJ2-1; D ambiguous. The germline gives CDR1 SGHVS, CDR2 FQNEAQ. The CDR3 extends over 16 amino acids. Between the trimmed V and J ends, which lost 1 base and 0 bases, there was a span of 10 bases. DNA of the CDR3: TGTGCCAGCAGCTTAGGAGTAGTTAGCTCCTACAATGAGCAGTTCTTC. Translating gives CASSLGVVSSYNEQFF.

This chain joins TRBV28 and TRBJ2-5, with 10 positions matching TRBD1. In germline, CDR1 is MDHEN, CDR2 SYDVKM. This CDR3 comprises 17 residues. V was clipped by 4 bases and J by 5 bases; unmatched bases: 13. CDR3 loop: CASSSYTRDRGRETQYF. The CDR3 DNA sequence: TGTGCCAGCAGTTCTTACACCCGGGACAGGGGTCGTGAGACCCAGTACTTC.

The chain links TRBV19 to TRBJ2-1, with 13 bases that match TRBD2. The CDR3 length is 15 residues. Trimming removed 3 bases from V and 9 bases from J; junction bases left unmatched: 5. CDR1 is LNHDA and CDR2 is SQIVND in the germline V gene (reference sequence). In nucleotides, the CDR3 is TGTGCCAGTAGTATCGGACTAGCGGGAGATTTTGAGCAGTTCTTC. Encoded protein: CASSIGLAGDFEQFF. The entire variable domain, with the rest obtained from reference TRBV19 and TRBJ2-1, is as follows: DGGITQSPKYLFRKEGQNVTLSCEQNLNHDAMYWYRQDPGQGLRLIYYSQIVNDFQKGDIAEGYSVSREKKESFPLTVTSAQKNPTAFYLCASSIGLAGDFEQFFGPGTRLTVL.

This chain links TRBV7-7 with TRBJ2-5; 8 bases agree with TRBD2. This CDR3 comprises 12 residues. Germline values: CDR1 SSHAT, CDR2 FNYEAQ (reference sequence). The CDR3 nucleotides read TGTGCTGTAGCGGGAATACAAGAGACCCAGTACTTC. Encoded protein: CAVAGIQETQYF.

V usage is TRBV4-3 and J usage is TRBJ2-4, with D uncertain. The CDR3 spans 13 residues. Looked up from germline, CDR1 is LGHNA and CDR2 is YSLEER. Trimming took off 1 base at V and 6 bases at J, with 7 bases between the two ends. CDR3 DNA sequence: TGCGCCAGCAGCCAAGTCCGCGGAAACATTCAGTACTTC. Amino acid sequence: CASSQVRGNIQYF.

The chain recombines TRBV18 with TRBJ2-2, with 7 bases fitting TRBD1. Per germline, CDR1 KGHSH and CDR2 LQKENI. This CDR3 has 16 amino acids. The V gene end was trimmed by 1 base and the J gene end by 2 bases; junction bases not matched to a gene: 4. Written as DNA, the CDR3 is TGTGCCAGCTCACCACGGACAGGTCAAAACACCGGGGAGCTGTTTTTT. This encodes CASSPRTGQNTGELFF.

J is TRBJ2-7 and V is TRBV28; 12 positions agree with TRBD1. Germline lookup yields CDR1 MDHEN and CDR2 SYDVKM. This CDR3 has 14 residues. V was pared by 6 bases and J by 5 bases, with 5 bases of the junction left unmatched. DNA of the CDR3: TGTGCCAGCAGCCCCGGGACAGGGGGCGACGAGCAGTACTTC. Its protein product is CASSPGTGGDEQYF.